One sample yielded the 17 T cell receptor beta chains listed below, sequenced in a study of blood T cell repertoires in COVID-19. Clones were sequenced by immunoSEQ multiplex PCR, and TCRdb holds only the in-frame ones, with some missing. The sample yields 110,000 to 150,000 clones, over 80% seen once. The specimen sequenced was PBMCs or T cells enriched from blood (not recorded which). The receptors shown here come from a middle-aged woman who had recovered from COVID-19.

The V and J genes are TRBV30 and TRBJ2-7, with 11 bases matching TRBD1. This CDR3 region has 13 residues. V gave up 7 bases and J gave up 1 base; unmatched junction bases: 3. Per the germline V gene, CDR1 is GTSNPN and CDR2 is SVGIG (reference sequence). CDR3 nucleotide sequence: TGTGCCTCCCGGGACAGGGGGTCCTACGAGCAGTACTTC. Translated: CASRDRGSYEQYF.

The V call is TRBV4-1, the J call TRBJ2-2; 7 nucleotides agree with TRBD1. Trimming took 5 bases from V and 1 from J; bases not matched to a gene: 7. Per the germline V gene, CDR1 is MGHRA and CDR2 is YSYEKL. CDR3 length equals 16 residues. CDR3 protein: CASSTRQGLNTGELFF. The DNA of the CDR3 is TGCGCCAGCAGCACCCGACAGGGCCTGAACACCGGGGAGCTGTTTTTT.

The V and J genes are TRBV7-9 and TRBJ2-3, with TRBD2 identical over 8 bases. The germline gives CDR1 SEHNR, CDR2 FQNEAQ (reference sequence). J was trimmed by 2 bases and V by 0 bases; bases with no gene match: 4. The CDR3 totals 16 residues. CDR3: CASSLATGGPTDTQYF. CDR3 coding DNA: TGTGCCAGCAGCTTAGCGACGGGAGGGCCCACAGATACGCAGTATTTT.

This clone was seen a handful of times. The chain employs TRBV7-6 and TRBJ1-6, with a possible D match to TRBD1 (6 bases). CDR3 length: 15 residues. Germline assignment: CDR1 SGHVS and CDR2 FNYEAQ. V lost 1 base and J 10 bases, leaving 14 bases between the germline ends. CDR3 in DNA: TGTGCCAGCAGCTTAGGGGGGACATCCGAGTCACCCCTCCACTTT. Translated, it gives CASSLGGTSESPLHF.

With respect to this clone: Compared with germline, one end of the junction differs, possibly owing to a read error. The CDR3 here is CASNLGGSGRGYNEQFF. The CDR3 coding sequence is TGTGCCAGCAACTTAGGAGGCTCCGGGAGGGGGTACAATGAGCAGTTCTTC. This rearrangement joins TRBV13 to TRBJ2-1; TRBD2 matches at 8 bases. The germline V gene encodes CDR1 PRHDT and CDR2 FYEKMQ (reference sequence). The CDR3 sequence is 17 residues long.

The chain has TRBV27 and TRBJ2-5; no clear D. Trimming removed 4 bases at V and 5 bases at J, with 14 bases between. The CDR3 has 14 amino acids. Germline loops: CDR1 MNHEY, CDR2 SMNVEV (reference sequence). CDR3 loop: CASSSLAAGETQYF. As DNA, the CDR3 is TGTGCCAGCAGTTCCTTGGCTGCCGGGGAGACCCAGTACTTC.

The genes are TRBV5-1 and TRBJ1-1; 9 nucleotides match TRBD1. The J segment lost 4 bases and the V segment lost 2 bases, leaving 6 bases of the junction unmatched. The CDR3 is made up of 15 amino acids. Looked up from germline, CDR1 is SGHRS and CDR2 is YFSETQ. The CDR3 nucleotides are TGCGCCAGCAGCTTTTATCCGGGACAGGGCACTGAAGCTTTCTTT. This codes for CASSFYPGQGTEAFF.

This chain uses TRBV10-3 with TRBJ1-2, with D uncertain. The CDR3 is 15 residues long. V was cut by 4 bases and J by 5 bases, with 17 bases left in between. The V gene's germline CDR1 is ENHRY and CDR2 SYGVKD. CDR3 DNA sequence: TGTGCCATCAGTGTATCGTTATCCGGTGAATATGGCTACACCTTC. Its protein product is CAISVSLSGEYGYTF.

This clone was detected once. The CDR3 reads CASSLVGTGFGSEQFF. The CDR3 DNA follows: TGCGCCAGCAGCTTGGTGGGGACAGGGTTTGGGAGTGAGCAGTTCTTC. The gene calls are TRBV5-1 and TRBJ2-1; TRBD1 aligns across 9 bases. This CDR3 is built from 16 residues. Per germline, CDR1 SGHRS and CDR2 YFSETQ. The trim removed 0 bases at V and 9 bases at J, leaving 10 bases unmatched.

This chain connects TRBV23-1 to TRBJ1-1; no firm D call. TRBV23-1 falls under the ORF class, with uncertain function. V dropped 0 bases and J dropped 0 bases, with 8 bases sitting between them. CDR3 length: 15 residues. The CDR3 here is CASSQSRHMNTEAFF. The CDR3 nucleotides read TGCGCCAGCAGTCAATCTCGACATATGAACACTGAAGCTTTCTTT.

Here the CDR3 reads CASSPRRSEEDTQYF. The CDR3 nucleotides are TGTGCCAGCAGCCCAAGACGCTCCGAGGAGGATACGCAGTATTTT. V gene TRBV4-2 combines with J gene TRBJ2-3; D is unresolved. Germline loops: CDR1 LGHNA, CDR2 YNFKEQ. CDR3 length equals 15 residues. Between the trimmed V and J ends, which lost 4 bases and 6 bases, there was a span of 17 bases.

The chain recombines TRBV11-2 with TRBJ1-6; D is undetermined. V gave up 4 bases and J gave up 5 bases, with 9 bases separating them. The CDR3 totals 14 residues. In germline, CDR1 is SGHAT, CDR2 FQNNGV. In nucleotides, the CDR3 is TGTGCCAGCAGCTCTCGACAAGATAATTCACCCCTCCACTTT. Amino acids: CASSSRQDNSPLHF.

This clone was observed a single time. The rearrangement joins TRBV7-9 to TRBJ2-1, with D tentatively TRBD1 (5 bases). Germline assignment: CDR1 SEHNR and CDR2 FQNEAQ (reference sequence). The CDR3 is 16 residues long. V was trimmed by 1 base and J by 3 bases, leaving 13 bases between them. CDR3 in DNA: TGTGCCAGCAGCTTAGAGGGGCAGGGCTACTACAATGAGCAGTTCTTC. Amino acid sequence: CASSLEGQGYYNEQFF.

The V gene is TRBV2, the J gene TRBJ2-3; maybe TRBD2 (6 bases). V was shortened by 6 bases and J by 0 bases, with 13 bases between the two germline ends. Germline V gives CDR1 SNHLY, CDR2 FYNNEI. The length of the CDR3 is 15 residues. The CDR3 is CASRLGLHSTDTQYF. The CDR3 bases are TGTGCCAGCAGATTGGGACTCCACAGCACAGATACGCAGTATTTT.

The chain has TRBV7-8 and TRBJ2-7; TRBD2 agrees at 12 bases. V gave up 1 base and J gave up 2 bases; unmatched junction bases: 3. This CDR3 comprises 16 residues. Germline CDR1 SGHVS, CDR2 FQNEAQ. The CDR3 DNA sequence: TGTGCCAGCAGCTTAGGAGCTAGCGGGGGGGCCTACGAGCAGTACTTC. Amino acids: CASSLGASGGAYEQYF.

The chain uses TRBV5-6 and TRBJ1-1, with D possibly TRBD1 on 5 matching bases. Trimming cost V 4 bases and J 1 base, with 14 bases left between them. The CDR3 consists of 15 residues. Germline CDR1 SGHDT, CDR2 YYEEEE. This chain's CDR3 is CASSRVRVENTEAFF. The CDR3 DNA sequence: TGTGCCAGCAGCCGGGTCAGGGTCGAGAACACTGAAGCTTTCTTT.

A single count supports this clone. This same CDR3 is encoded by further DNA sequences in the sample. CDR3 amino acids: CASSRDRNTEAFF. The DNA of the CDR3 is TGTGCCAGTAGTAGGGACAGGAACACTGAAGCTTTCTTT. The V and J genes are TRBV19 and TRBJ1-1, with 7 nucleotides matching TRBD1. Losses at the gene ends were 4 bases for V and 1 base for J; bases not matched to a gene: 0. Germline values: CDR1 LNHDA, CDR2 SQIVND (reference sequence). This CDR3 comprises 13 residues.